This TCR beta chain was retrieved from a study of Ad26.COV2.S vaccination and SARS-CoV-2 variants. Study context: Donor had been placed in the Ad26.COV2.S arm of the COV1001 trial. Whole-study findings and limits: With respect to non-spike TCR breadth, vaccine and placebo recipients were similar. TCR breadth and depth analyses may have underestimated total T cell responses.

As for treatment: around 19 received Ad26.COV2.S at low or high dose, single or two shots; 5 received placebo; per-sample allocation not given. The study sampled participants on day 63 after the first vaccine or placebo injection. Turning to this clone: Its matching antigen is unknown.

The CDR3 has 15 amino acids. CDR1 is SGHRS, CDR2 YFSETQ, per germline. V lost 0 bases and J lost 5; bases outside the gene matches: 8. TCRdb keeps only in-frame clones here, not all; method: immunoSEQ multiplex PCR. The sample contains around 250,000 clones, about 83% of which appear only once. Source: peripheral blood, taken in a trial of Ad26.COV2.S vaccine versus placebo. This rearrangement joins TRBV5-1 to TRBJ2-7; 7 bases are a match to TRBD1. The sequence came from a person between 18 and 60 years old who received the Ad26.COV2.S COVID-19 vaccine or a placebo. In nucleotides, the CDR3 is TGCGCCAGCAGCTTGGTGTCTGGACAGGCCCACGAGCAGTACTTC. Translated: CASSLVSGQAHEQYF.